The 31 T cell receptor beta chains given below trace back to one sample, sequenced in a study of T cells in Graves' hyperthyroidism and ophthalmopathy (dated by TCRdb to about 2019). To prepare the library, multiplex PCR was applied. The data were produced on an Illumina HiSeq 2000. Amplification of TCR beta CDR3 regions was carried out from RNA transcripts. For the first round of RT-PCR on the TCR CDR3, the HTBI primer set was used together with the Qiagen OneStep RT-PCR kit. TCRdb handled the public reads itself, with Q25 trimming in fastp and clone calling in MiXCR, and kept productive beta chains. CDR3 protein duplicates are merged, each entry listing the most common genes and DNA. Here the sample has 250,000 to 300,000 distinct CDR3 sequences; approximately 18% occur a single time. The ten biggest clones cover about 40% of the sample. The sequenced sample was blood. These TCRs come from a man in his fifties or sixties with Graves' ophthalmopathy.

This clonotype has a count of ten or more. This chain uses TRBV3-1 with TRBJ2-7; 11 positions agree with TRBD1. V gave up 4 bases and J gave up 4 bases; unmatched junction bases: 12. The germline V gene encodes CDR1 LGHDT and CDR2 YNNKEL (reference sequence). The CDR3 extends over 17 amino acids. The CDR3 nucleotides read TGTGCCAGCAGCCCTGGACAGGGGGCCGGGACGAGGTACGAGCAGTACTTC. This translates into CASSPGQGAGTRYEQYF.

The chain links TRBV30 to TRBJ1-2, with D hard to call. This CDR3 has 12 amino acids. Germline-derived CDR1 and CDR2 are GTSNPN and SVGIG (reference sequence). V dropped 4 bases and J dropped 10 bases, with 16 bases sitting between them. The CDR3 region has the DNA TGTGCCTGGAACCCCGGTCGGCTATTCTACACCTTC. It encodes CAWNPGRLFYTF. Together with reference TRBV30 and TRBJ1-2, the CDR3 gives the full variable domain: SQTIHQWPATLVQPVGSPLSLECTVEGTSNPNLYWYRQAAGRGLQLLFYSVGIGQISSEVPQNLSASRPQDRQFILSSKKLLLSDSGFYLCAWNPGRLFYTFGSGTRLTVV.

The chain combines TRBV24-1 with TRBJ1-1, with unresolved D. The CDR3 totals 11 residues. CDR1 and CDR2 (germline): KGHDR, SFDVKD. Trimming shortened V by 7 bases and J by 8 bases, and 10 bases separated the two germline ends. The CDR3 coding sequence is TGTGCCACCAGACGGGCAAACGAAGCTTTCTTT. The encoded protein is CATRRANEAFF.

The genes are TRBV24-1 and TRBJ2-5, with unresolved D. Germline CDR1 reads KGHDR; CDR2 reads SFDVKD. There are 14 residues in the CDR3. Between the trimmed V and J ends, which lost 4 bases and 5 bases, there was a span of 13 bases. The DNA for the CDR3 is TGTGCCACCAGTGACCCGAGTCTAGGGGAGACCCAGTACTTC. Amino acid sequence: CATSDPSLGETQYF.

Many counts were recorded for this clonotype. This chain connects TRBV5-1 to TRBJ2-3; D possibly corresponds to TRBD2 (6 bases). This CDR3 has 15 amino acids. Germline CDR1 is SGHRS and CDR2 is YFSETQ. Between the trimmed V and J ends, which lost 5 bases and 0 bases, there was a span of 13 bases. CDR3 DNA sequence: TGCGCCAGCAGAAAGGAGGAGGGTAGCACAGATACGCAGTATTTT. Encoded protein: CASRKEEGSTDTQYF.

This clonotype showed up many times. The chain joins TRBV28 to TRBJ2-5, with D perhaps matching TRBD2 (6 bases). This CDR3 is built from 13 residues. The germline V and J ends were trimmed by 5 bases and 6 bases, with 13 bases remaining between them. Germline CDR1 MDHEN, CDR2 SYDVKM. CDR3 nucleotides: TGTGCCAGCAGTCCCCGGGGGTCCAAGACCCAGTACTTC. It yields the protein CASSPRGSKTQYF.

This clonotype occurred many times. The rearrangement joins TRBV7-2 to TRBJ2-7; D is unclear. This CDR3 spans 13 amino acids. V lost 1 base to trimming and J lost 3 bases, with 7 bases between them. Germline lookup yields CDR1 SGHTA and CDR2 FQGNSA. CDR3 protein: CASSLEPGYEQYF. The CDR3 bases are TGTGCCAGCAGCTTAGAACCAGGCTACGAGCAGTACTTC.

The chain employs TRBV19 and TRBJ2-7; weak D call: TRBD2 (6 bases). The CDR3 covers 14 residues. The V end was cut by 4 bases, the J end by 2 bases, with 12 bases between. Per the germline V gene, CDR1 is LNHDA and CDR2 is SQIVND (reference sequence). The CDR3 loop reads CASSTNWGAYEQYF. CDR3 DNA: TGTGCCAGTAGTACCAACTGGGGGGCCTACGAGCAGTACTTC.

Many counts were recorded for this clonotype. In DNA form, the CDR3 reads TGTGCCAGCAGTTACCCTTGGACAGGCGGGCCCCGCGAGCAGTACTTC. This gives the protein CASSYPWTGGPREQYF. The chain employs TRBV6-5 and TRBJ2-7, with 7 bases identical to TRBD1. CDR3 length: 16 residues. V gave up 2 bases and J gave up 6 bases; unmatched junction bases: 13. The germline V gene encodes CDR1 MNHEY and CDR2 SVGAGI.

In its sample, this clonotype was seen a few times. This chain links TRBV28 with TRBJ2-7; D call uncertain. CDR3 length: 12 amino acids. In germline, CDR1 is MDHEN, CDR2 SYDVKM. V lost 7 bases to trimming and J lost 2 bases, with 9 bases between them. This CDR3 is CASTSGPYEQYF. CDR3 DNA sequence: TGTGCCAGCACCTCGGGCCCCTACGAGCAGTACTTC.

This clonotype was picked up many times. CDR3 region: CASSGSLWEQYF. CDR3 in DNA: TGTGCCAGCAGTGGCAGTCTCTGGGAGCAGTACTTC. The rearrangement uses TRBV2 and TRBJ2-7, with D uncertain. The CDR3 contains 12 residues. Trimming cost V 4 bases and J 7 bases, with 11 bases left between them. Germline-derived CDR1 and CDR2 are SNHLY and FYNNEI.

Comment on this clonotype: One end of the junction does not line up with germline, which may come from a read error. The genes are TRBV5-4 and TRBJ1-6; no definite D call. The CDR3 runs 15 residues. From germline, CDR1 is SGHNT and CDR2 YYREEE (reference sequence). The CDR3 protein is CVSSTATPPNSPLHF. CDR3 bases: TGTGTCAGCAGCACGGCGACACCTCCGAATTCACCCCTCCACTTT. The variable domain in full, with the rest retrieved from reference TRBV5-4 and TRBJ1-6, is ETGVTQSPTHLIKTRGQQVTLRCSSQSGHNTVSWYQQALGQGPQFIFQYYREEENGRGNFPPRFSGLQFPNYSSELNVNALELDDSALYLCVSSTATPPNSPLHFGNGTRLTVT.

The J gene is TRBJ1-3, the V gene TRBV2, with D unclear. The V and J ends lost 6 bases and 2 bases respectively, with 8 bases between them. Germline values: CDR1 SNHLY, CDR2 FYNNEI. The CDR3 totals 13 residues. CDR3 bases: TGTGCCAGCAGATCGGGAACTGGAAACACCATATATTTT. Its protein is CASRSGTGNTIYF. The entire variable domain, with the rest obtained from reference TRBV2 and TRBJ1-3, is as follows: EPEVTQTPSHQVTQMGQEVILRCVPISNHLYFYWYRQILGQKVEFLVSFYNNEISEKSEIFDDQFSVERPDGSNFTLKIRSTKLEDSAMYFCASRSGTGNTIYFGEGSWLTVV.

Only a few counts were recorded for this clonotype. The chain employs TRBV14 and TRBJ2-7; the D call may be TRBD1 or TRBD2 (5 bases each). V gave up 6 bases and J gave up 1 base, with 16 bases separating them. The CDR3 has 15 residues. Germline assignment: CDR1 SGHDN and CDR2 FVKESK. The DNA for the CDR3 is TGTGCCAGCAGTCGTCCCGGGACGGCTTCCTACGAGCAGTACTTC. Protein: CASSRPGTASYEQYF.

V and J are TRBV24-1 and TRBJ2-6; D not certain. Trimming cost V 6 bases and J 4 bases, with 6 bases left between them. Germline V gene sequence: CDR1 KGHDR, CDR2 SFDVKD. CDR3 length equals 13 residues. DNA for the CDR3: TGTGCCACCAGTCGTCCCGGGGCCAACGTCCTGACTTTC. This sequence encodes CATSRPGANVLTF.

This clonotype has a count of ten or more. This chain connects TRBV12-3 or TRBV12-4 to TRBJ1-5; perhaps TRBD1 as D (6 bases). The V end was cut by 5 bases, the J end by 0 bases, with 17 bases between. The CDR3 is made up of 17 amino acids. In nucleotides, the CDR3 is TGTGCCAGCAGTCTTTCCGGACAGCCCTATAGCAATCAGCCCCAGCATTTT. Translated: CASSLSGQPYSNQPQHF.

This chain links TRBV5-1 with TRBJ2-1; 8 positions agree with TRBD1. The CDR3 totals 13 residues. V trimming: 4 bases; J trimming: 10 bases; junction bases outside the gene matches: 7. Germline CDR1 and CDR2: SGHRS and YFSETQ. CDR3: CASSAQGAGEQFF. In DNA, the CDR3 is TGCGCCAGCAGCGCTCAGGGGGCGGGGGAGCAGTTCTTC.

Ten or more counts support this clonotype. The chain carries TRBV2 and TRBJ2-1; 14 bases line up with TRBD2. The germline CDR1 and CDR2 sequences are SNHLY and FYNNEI. The CDR3 runs 17 residues. Germline trimming cut 6 bases from V and 0 bases from J; bases unmatched to any gene: 4. CDR3 nucleotide sequence: TGTGCCAGCAGGACCGGGACTAGCGGGAGCTCCTACAATGAGCAGTTCTTC. Translating gives CASRTGTSGSSYNEQFF.

This clonotype was recorded a few times. The J gene is TRBJ1-2, the V gene TRBV4-1; 12 bases map to TRBD1. With 1 base clipped from V and 2 bases from J, the junction kept 5 bases outside the gene matches. The CDR3 loop spans 17 amino acids. In germline, CDR1 is MGHRA, CDR2 YSYEKL. CDR3 sequence: CASSQVGQGAANYGYTF. As DNA, the CDR3 is TGCGCCAGCAGCCAAGTGGGACAGGGGGCGGCGAACTATGGCTACACCTTC.

With regard to this clonotype: The germline gene is not matched at one end of the junction; a read error may be the cause. The chain combines TRBV24-1 with TRBJ2-3, with TRBD1 identical over 9 bases. CDR3 length: 17 residues. In germline, CDR1 is KGHDR, CDR2 SFDVKD. CDR3 loop: CATSDLRRDRDADTQCF. The CDR3 DNA reads TGTGCCACCAGTGATTTGCGCCGGGACAGGGATGCAGATACGCAGTGTTTT.

This clonotype was seen ten or more times. The V call is TRBV2, the J call TRBJ2-1; the D is unclear. Germline V gene sequence: CDR1 SNHLY, CDR2 FYNNEI. V was cut by 2 bases and J by 11 bases, with 10 bases left in between. This CDR3 spans 12 amino acids. DNA for the CDR3: TGTGCCAGCAGTGAAATCTGGGGAAAGCAGTTCTTC. Its protein is CASSEIWGKQFF.

In this sample, this clonotype turned up a few times. The gene calls are TRBV28 and TRBJ2-5; 10 bases match TRBD2. CDR3 length: 16 residues. Germline V CDR1 and CDR2: MDHEN, SYDVKM. J lost 4 bases, V lost 9 bases, and 14 bases had no gene match. The CDR3 sequence is CASEGASGRAGETQYF. The CDR3 DNA is TGTGCCAGTGAGGGGGCCAGCGGGAGGGCCGGAGAGACCCAGTACTTC.

There are a few counts of this clonotype. This chain joins TRBV5-4 and TRBJ2-1; TRBD1 matches at 7 bases. V lost 4 bases and J lost 6; bases outside the gene matches: 7. From germline, CDR1 is SGHNT and CDR2 YYREEE (reference sequence). This CDR3 has 14 residues. In DNA form, the CDR3 reads TGTGCCAGCAGCGCTACCGGGACAGCCAATGAGCAGTTCTTC. Its translation is CASSATGTANEQFF.

Details on this clonotype: Germline is not matched at one junction end, which may reflect a read error. The rearrangement joins TRBV12-3 or TRBV12-4 to TRBJ2-1; 11 bases are shared with TRBD2. The CDR3 consists of 18 residues. The chain's CDR3 is CASSLGALAGGTYNEQLF. CDR3 DNA sequence: TGTGCCAGCAGTTTAGGGGCGCTAGCGGGAGGTACCTACAATGAGCAGCTCTTC.

Many counts were recorded for this clonotype. CDR3: CASSYNRATEAFF. In DNA, the CDR3 is TGTGCCAGCAGCTACAACAGGGCAACTGAAGCTTTCTTT. The chain couples TRBV11-2 to TRBJ1-1; possible D gene TRBD1, 6 bases. The CDR3 is 13 amino acids. The V and J ends lost 4 bases and 5 bases respectively, with 11 bases between them. Germline V gene lookup returns CDR1 SGHAT and CDR2 FQNNGV.

This chain joins TRBV2 and TRBJ1-2; TRBD1 matches 12 bases. V dropped 6 bases and J dropped 7; count of bases not matched to a gene: 6. The CDR3 runs 14 residues. The V gene's germline CDR1 is SNHLY and CDR2 FYNNEI. The CDR3 nucleotides are TGTGCCAGCAGGGGACAGGGGGCTATTTTTGGCTACACCTTC. Translated: CASRGQGAIFGYTF. Together with reference TRBV2 and TRBJ1-2, the CDR3 gives the full variable domain: EPEVTQTPSHQVTQMGQEVILRCVPISNHLYFYWYRQILGQKVEFLVSFYNNEISEKSEIFDDQFSVERPDGSNFTLKIRSTKLEDSAMYFCASRGQGAIFGYTFGSGTRLTVV.

V and J are TRBV27 and TRBJ2-2, with 9 bases matching TRBD2. With 7 bases clipped from V and 6 bases from J, the junction kept 12 bases outside the gene matches. Germline V gives CDR1 MNHEY, CDR2 SMNVEV (reference sequence). The length of the CDR3 is 16 residues. CDR3 sequence: CASNSQASGKAGELFF. CDR3 nucleotides: TGTGCCAGCAATAGCCAGGCTAGCGGGAAAGCCGGGGAGCTGTTTTTT.

This clonotype was seen ten or more times. This chain uses TRBV2 with TRBJ2-7, with TRBD2 identical over 9 bases. Germline V gene data show CDR1 as SNHLY and CDR2 as FYNNEI. The CDR3 is 16 residues long. Trimming removed 2 bases from V and 2 bases from J; junction bases left unmatched: 7. The CDR3 DNA is TGTGCCAGCAGTGAAAGGTGGCTAGCGGGACCCTACGAGCAGTACTTC. It codes for CASSERWLAGPYEQYF.

This clonotype was detected a few times. The V call is TRBV24-1, the J call TRBJ1-5; no clear D. V dropped 7 bases and J dropped 5 bases, with 17 bases sitting between them. The germline CDR1 and CDR2 sequences are KGHDR and SFDVKD. CDR3 length equals 15 residues. CDR3 amino acids: CATSRAGSKDQPQHF. The CDR3 DNA follows: TGTGCCACCAGCCGGGCGGGTAGCAAAGATCAGCCCCAGCATTTT.

The rearrangement uses TRBV28 and TRBJ2-2; 8 nucleotides match TRBD2. The CDR3 sequence is 16 residues long. The V gene's germline CDR1 is MDHEN and CDR2 SYDVKM. V lost 3 bases and J lost 4; bases outside the gene matches: 7. CDR3 protein: CASSLEGGRLTGELFF. The DNA for the CDR3 is TGTGCCAGCAGTTTGGAAGGCGGGAGGCTCACCGGGGAGCTGTTTTTT.

This clonotype was recorded at least ten times. The chain joins TRBV12-3 or TRBV12-4 to TRBJ2-7; D is uncertain. This CDR3 comprises 13 residues. V was cut by 3 bases and J by 7 bases, with 13 bases left in between. CDR3 nucleotides: TGTGCCAGCAGTTTGAACTTAGCCAAAGAGCAGTACTTC. Translated: CASSLNLAKEQYF.